These 25 T cell receptor beta chains share one sample of origin, sequenced in a study of T-cell memory formation after mild COVID-19. MiXCR, applied by TCRdb to the 5' RACE reads, yields one record per CDR3 protein. Of under 550,000 distinct CDR3 sequences listed, more than 15% were seen once; the top ten hold 20% to 25%. The sequenced sample was PBMCs or a T cell subset sorted from them (not recorded which). These TCRs come from a man between 18 and 29 years old who had mild COVID-19 (a few samples of this study predate the infection). Cell type and time point are not known.

This clonotype was seen more than once but under ten times. V usage is TRBV6-2 or TRBV6-3 and J usage is TRBJ2-7; D possibly corresponds to TRBD2 (6 bases). This CDR3 is 14 amino acids long. V lost 4 bases and J lost 4, with 14 bases in between. The germline V gene encodes CDR1 MNHEY and CDR2 SVGEGT. The CDR3 here is CASSSRGGGYEQYV. In DNA, the CDR3 is TGTGCCAGCAGTTCCCGAGGTGGAGGGTACGAGCAGTACGTC.

The V call is TRBV7-8, the J call TRBJ1-6; D may be TRBD1 (5 bases). Germline V CDR1 and CDR2: SGHVS, FQNEAQ. V gave up 1 base and J gave up 9 bases, with 10 bases separating them. The CDR3 sequence is 14 residues long. The CDR3 region is CASSLGGHGSPLHF. For the CDR3, the DNA is TGTGCCAGCAGCTTAGGAGGACATGGTTCACCCCTCCACTTT.

The V gene is TRBV12-3 or TRBV12-4, the J gene TRBJ2-3, with D possibly TRBD1 on 6 matching bases. With 8 bases removed from V and 1 base from J, the gap between germline ends came to 16 bases. This CDR3 comprises 15 residues. The chain's CDR3 is CASATGTPGTDTQYF. The CDR3 DNA reads as TGTGCCAGCGCCACCGGGACACCGGGCACAGATACGCAGTATTTT.

The rearrangement uses TRBV3-1 and TRBJ2-1, with no clear D. Germline-derived CDR1 and CDR2 are LGHDT and YNNKEL (reference sequence). This CDR3 comprises 13 residues. Trimming pared 0 bases from V and 7 bases from J, leaving 7 bases between. The CDR3 protein is CASSQDRLNEQFF. The CDR3 coding sequence is TGTGCCAGCAGCCAAGACCGGTTGAATGAGCAGTTCTTC.

A few counts support this clonotype. The V gene is TRBV3-1, the J gene TRBJ2-3; 7 bases line up with TRBD2. Germline V gene data show CDR1 as LGHDT and CDR2 as YNNKEL (reference sequence). This CDR3 contains 15 residues. Losses at the gene ends were 4 bases for V and 2 bases for J; bases not matched to a gene: 6. The CDR3 here is CASSRKRGYTDTQYF. In DNA form, the CDR3 reads TGTGCCAGCAGCCGTAAGCGGGGATACACAGATACGCAGTATTTT.

This clonotype has just a few counts. The J gene is TRBJ2-5, the V gene TRBV9, with D tentatively TRBD1 (6 bases). V shed 0 bases and J shed 7 bases, with 16 bases lying between them. The CDR3 consists of 15 residues. The germline CDR1 and CDR2 sequences are SGDLS and YYNGEE. The CDR3 nucleotides are TGTGCCAGCAGCGTAGGGACAGATAAATTTGCGACCCAGTACTTC. Protein sequence: CASSVGTDKFATQYF.

This sequence joins TRBV4-1 and TRBJ2-3; D ambiguous. The length of the CDR3 is 15 residues. Trimming pared 0 bases from V and 1 base from J, leaving 8 bases between. CDR1 MGHRA and CDR2 YSYEKL come from the germline V gene. The CDR3 spells CASSQDVARTDTQYF. The CDR3 DNA reads as TGCGCCAGCAGCCAAGATGTCGCCCGCACAGATACGCAGTATTTT.

The rearrangement links TRBV23-1 to TRBJ1-5, with TRBD1 matching over 12 bases. TRBV23-1 belongs to the ORF category, with a function that is uncertain. This CDR3 spans 21 amino acids. J was trimmed by 3 bases and V by 0 bases; bases with no gene match: 15. The CDR3 reads CASSQSRGQGAGGDLNQPQHF. The CDR3 bases are TGCGCCAGCAGTCAATCGCGGGGACAGGGGGCTGGAGGTGATCTCAATCAGCCCCAGCATTTT.

The chain links TRBV7-6 to TRBJ2-1; 8 positions match TRBD2. The CDR3 is 15 residues long. CDR1 is SGHVS, CDR2 FNYEAQ, per germline. The trim removed 2 bases at V and 8 bases at J, leaving 8 bases unmatched. CDR3 protein: CASSLSSRRGDEQFF. DNA for the CDR3: TGTGCCAGCAGCTTAAGTTCCCGGCGGGGGGATGAGCAGTTCTTC.

There are a few counts of this clonotype. The J gene is TRBJ2-2, the V gene TRBV4-3; tentatively, D is TRBD1 (5 bases). The germline V gene has CDR1 LGHNA and CDR2 YSLEER. The CDR3 extends over 14 amino acids. V lost 8 bases and J 4 bases, leaving 14 bases between the germline ends. This CDR3 is CASGIGVFTGELFF. As DNA, the CDR3 is TGCGCCAGCGGAATAGGGGTTTTCACCGGGGAGCTGTTTTTT.

CDR3 sequence reads: CASSLAGHRNQPQHF. DNA for the CDR3: TGTGCCAGCAGCTTGGCGGGACACAGAAATCAGCCCCAGCATTTT. This rearrangement joins TRBV5-5 to TRBJ1-5; maybe TRBD1 (6 bases). This CDR3 is built from 15 residues. Trimming took 0 bases from V and 4 from J, leaving 11 bases between them. The germline gives CDR1 SGHKS, CDR2 YYEKEE (reference sequence).

This clonotype was picked up many times. The chain couples TRBV11-1 to TRBJ2-3; 9 bases fit TRBD1. CDR3 length: 14 amino acids. Germline values: CDR1 SGHAT, CDR2 FQDESV (reference sequence). V gave up 5 bases and J gave up 1 base; unmatched junction bases: 1. The CDR3: CASSRDRGTDTQYF. In DNA form, the CDR3 reads TGTGCCAGCAGCCGGGACAGGGGCACAGATACGCAGTATTTT. Looking up the rest from reference TRBV11-1 and TRBJ2-3 gives the full variable domain: EAEVAQSPRYKITEKSQAVAFWCDPISGHATLYWYRQILGQGPELLVQFQDESVVDDSQLPKDRFSAERLKGVDSTLKIQPAELGDSAMYLCASSRDRGTDTQYFGPGTRLTVL.

The chain joins TRBV12-3 or TRBV12-4 to TRBJ2-1; D is possibly TRBD1 (5 bases). Trimming shortened V by 6 bases and J by 12 bases, and 9 bases separated the two germline ends. The CDR3 is 10 residues long. CDR3 sequence: CASSLRGQFF. Written as DNA, the CDR3 is TGTGCCAGCAGCCTAAGGGGGCAGTTCTTC.

This clonotype appeared a few times. This chain uses TRBV12-3 or TRBV12-4 with TRBJ2-3; tentatively, D is TRBD1 or TRBD2 (7 bases each). The V end was cut by 3 bases, the J end by 0 bases, with 13 bases between. The CDR3 totals 16 residues. The CDR3, as DNA: TGTGCCAGCAGTTTGGACCAGGGGGGGAGCACAGATACGCAGTATTTT. Its translation: CASSLDQGGSTDTQYF.

This clonotype has just a few counts. V is TRBV28 and J is TRBJ1-6; 9 nucleotides match TRBD1. Trimming cost V 5 bases and J 9 bases; bases outside gene matches: 5. This CDR3 spans 14 amino acids. Germline V gives CDR1 MDHEN, CDR2 SYDVKM. The CDR3 loop is CASSPGTGFSPLHF. CDR3 sequence (DNA): TGTGCCAGCAGTCCCGGGACAGGGTTTTCACCCCTCCACTTT.

The chain is built from TRBV7-9 and TRBJ1-5, with a tentative D call TRBD1 (6 bases). Germline CDR1 and CDR2: SEHNR and FQNEAQ (reference sequence). CDR3 length equals 15 residues. Deletions cut 6 bases from V and 7 bases from J, with 19 bases between. This CDR3 is CASSPLGGLVQPQHF. The DNA of the CDR3 is TGTGCCAGCAGTCCCCTTGGGGGCTTGGTCCAGCCCCAGCATTTT.

This clonotype was seen more than once but under ten times. This chain connects TRBV2 to TRBJ1-2; unclear D gene. The CDR3 is 13 amino acids. Germline V gene sequence: CDR1 SNHLY, CDR2 FYNNEI. With 5 bases removed from V and 8 bases from J, the gap between germline ends came to 15 bases. The CDR3 is CASSLQELLGYTF. The CDR3 nucleotides are TGTGCCAGCAGTTTACAAGAGCTTCTGGGCTACACCTTC.

V usage is TRBV6-5 and J usage is TRBJ2-3; 7 nucleotides agree with TRBD1. This CDR3 is built from 18 residues. Per germline, CDR1 MNHEY and CDR2 SVGAGI. The J segment lost 1 base and the V segment lost 7 bases, leaving 17 bases of the junction unmatched. This chain's CDR3 is CASTSTGVYRVGTDTQYF. The CDR3 nucleotides are TGTGCCAGCACCAGTACAGGGGTCTACAGGGTAGGCACAGATACGCAGTATTTT.

This clonotype was observed a few times. This chain joins TRBV6-4 and TRBJ2-4; 9 positions match TRBD2. Germline CDR1 is MRHNA and CDR2 is SNTAGT. The CDR3 has 15 amino acids. The trim removed 5 bases at V and 6 bases at J, leaving 8 bases unmatched. CDR3: CASSLSGGQGNIQYF. The DNA of the CDR3 is TGTGCCAGCAGTCTAAGCGGGGGGCAAGGAAACATTCAGTACTTC.

This clonotype was detected only a few times. The chain carries TRBV7-9 and TRBJ1-2, with TRBD1 as a possible D gene (6 bases). The germline gives CDR1 SEHNR, CDR2 FQNEAQ (reference sequence). This CDR3 has 13 amino acids. V lost 5 bases and J lost 7, with 14 bases in between. CDR3 DNA: TGTGCCAGCAGCCGTATGGGGGCTGCTGGCTACACCTTC. It yields the protein CASSRMGAAGYTF.

In its sample, this clonotype was seen a few times. This rearrangement joins TRBV20-1 to TRBJ2-7; D may be TRBD1 (5 bases). The length of the CDR3 is 14 residues. Trimming took 1 base from V and 6 from J, leaving 16 bases between them. Germline assignment: CDR1 DFQATT and CDR2 SNEGSKA (reference sequence). The CDR3 region is CSARALQGLGEQYF. The DNA of the CDR3 is TGCAGTGCTAGAGCCCTTCAGGGATTGGGCGAGCAGTACTTC.

In DNA, the CDR3 is TGCGCCAGCGGACTAGCGGGGAATGAGCAGTTCTTC. This sequence encodes CASGLAGNEQFF. V and J are TRBV5-1 and TRBJ2-1, with 12 bases that match TRBD2. The CDR3 extends over 12 amino acids. Germline CDR1 reads SGHRS; CDR2 reads YFSETQ. J gave up 7 bases and V 7 bases, and 0 bases lay outside the gene matches.

This clonotype was seen more than once but under ten times. The chain uses TRBV6-4 and TRBJ2-1; D ambiguous. The CDR3 extends over 12 amino acids. Germline CDR1 and CDR2: MRHNA and SNTAGT. Between the trimmed V and J ends, which lost 6 bases and 9 bases, there was a span of 12 bases. CDR3: CASRLRRSEQFF. In nucleotides, the CDR3 is TGTGCCAGCAGGCTCCGCAGGAGTGAGCAGTTCTTC.

The rearrangement links TRBV7-3 to TRBJ1-1; perhaps TRBD1 as D (5 bases). Trimming stripped 5 bases from V and 3 bases from J, with 19 bases between. There are 16 residues in the CDR3. Germline V gene data show CDR1 as SGHTA and CDR2 as FQGTGA. The CDR3 is CASSPSGRGRHTEAFF. The CDR3 nucleotides read TGTGCCAGCAGCCCATCGGGCCGGGGCCGGCACACTGAAGCTTTCTTT.

The gene calls are TRBV3-1 and TRBJ2-6; D call uncertain. CDR1 LGHDT and CDR2 YNNKEL come from the germline V gene (reference sequence). There are 16 residues in the CDR3. Trimming removed 4 bases at V and 2 bases at J, with 12 bases between. In DNA, the CDR3 is TGTGCCAGCAGCCTTCTCGGGCAGGCTGGGGCCAACGTCCTGACTTTC. This sequence encodes CASSLLGQAGANVLTF.